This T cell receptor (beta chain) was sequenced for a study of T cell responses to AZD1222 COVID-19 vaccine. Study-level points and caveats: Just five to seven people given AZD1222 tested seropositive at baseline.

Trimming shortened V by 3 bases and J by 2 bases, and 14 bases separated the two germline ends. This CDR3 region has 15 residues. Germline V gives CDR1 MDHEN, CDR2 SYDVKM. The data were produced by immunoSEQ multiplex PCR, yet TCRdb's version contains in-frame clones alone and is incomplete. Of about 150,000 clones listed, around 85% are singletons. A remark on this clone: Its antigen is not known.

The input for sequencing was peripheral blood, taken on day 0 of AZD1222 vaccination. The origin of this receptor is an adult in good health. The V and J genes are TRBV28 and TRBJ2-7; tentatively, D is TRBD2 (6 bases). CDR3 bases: TGTGCCAGCAGTTTCGATCGGGAGAGGACCTACGAGCAGTACTTC. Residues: CASSFDRERTYEQYF.